The 30 T cell receptor beta chains below were found in one sample sequenced in a study of blood T cells in healthy people across ages. The authors ran a second PCR of about 6 to 11 cycles using a sample-barcoded 5' primer and a J-beta primer mix. Each CDR3 protein gets one entry after TCRdb re-called the 5' RACE reads with MiXCR. This sample has about 1.1 million distinct CDR3 sequences, with approximately 38% found just once. What was sequenced was blood. These receptors all stem from a man aged 18 to 30 in good health.

This clonotype was picked up one time. With a much larger clone just one base away, this may be a read error. The rearrangement uses TRBV29-1 and TRBJ1-2; TRBD1 agrees at 10 bases. Germline values: CDR1 SQVTM, CDR2 ANQGSEA. The V and J ends lost 6 bases and 10 bases, in that order; junction bases with no gene match: 11. This CDR3 has 13 amino acids. CDR3 region: CSVTRTGGDDYTF. The CDR3 coding sequence is TGCAGCGTCACTCGGACAGGGGGAGATGACTACACCTTC.

The chain links TRBV13 to TRBJ1-1; tentatively, D is TRBD1 (5 bases). The CDR3 is 14 amino acids. Germline CDR1 and CDR2: PRHDT and FYEKMQ (reference sequence). V lost 5 bases, J lost 3 bases, and 13 bases lay in between. CDR3 DNA sequence: TGTGCCAGCAGCCCCACCCGGGGGTACACTGAAGCTTTCTTT. It encodes CASSPTRGYTEAFF.

The table lists this clonotype with a few counts. This chain links TRBV6-5 with TRBJ2-7; a possible D gene is TRBD2 (7 bases). This CDR3 is built from 15 residues. Between the trimmed V and J ends, which lost 6 bases and 0 bases, there was a span of 15 bases. Germline values: CDR1 MNHEY, CDR2 SVGAGI. CDR3 coding DNA: TGTGCCAGCAGCATAGGGGGGGCCTTCTCCTACGAGCAGTACTTC. It is translated as CASSIGGAFSYEQYF.

This clonotype was observed a handful of times. V gene TRBV6-2 or TRBV6-3 combines with J gene TRBJ2-7, with D unresolved. The CDR3 length is 12 residues. V dropped 7 bases and J dropped 1 base, with 8 bases sitting between them. Germline lookup yields CDR1 MNHEY and CDR2 SVGEGT. The CDR3, as DNA: TGTGCCAGCACAGGAGAGTCCTACGAGCAGTACTTC. This translates into CASTGESYEQYF.

This rearrangement joins TRBV19 to TRBJ2-5, with D tentatively TRBD1 (6 bases). CDR1 is LNHDA, CDR2 SQIVND, per germline (reference sequence). The CDR3 length is 16 residues. Trimming took 4 bases from V and 11 from J, leaving 26 bases between them. The CDR3 coding sequence is TGTGCCAGTAGTAACGGGACACGCCTGGCGCGGAATGAGCAGTACTTC. Protein: CASSNGTRLARNEQYF. Full variable domain (rest looked up from reference TRBV19 and TRBJ2-5): DGGITQSPKYLFRKEGQNVTLSCEQNLNHDAMYWYRQDPGQGLRLIYYSQIVNDFQKGDIAEGYSVSREKKESFPLTVTSAQKNPTAFYLCASSNGTRLARNEQYFGPGTRLLVL.

J is TRBJ2-1 and V is TRBV13; D possibly uses TRBD1 or TRBD2 (6 bases each). This CDR3 has 17 residues. With 2 bases removed from V and 2 bases from J, the gap between germline ends came to 16 bases. Germline CDR1 reads PRHDT; CDR2 reads FYEKMQ (reference sequence). The CDR3 protein is CASSLTDGGGPYNEQFF. In DNA, the CDR3 is TGTGCCAGCAGCTTAACGGACGGGGGCGGCCCCTACAATGAGCAGTTCTTC.

V is TRBV7-2 and J is TRBJ1-1, with TRBD1 matching over 7 bases. J gave up 2 bases and V 0 bases, and 6 bases lay outside the gene matches. The CDR3 is made up of 16 amino acids. Looked up from germline, CDR1 is SGHTA and CDR2 is FQGNSA. CDR3 amino acids: CASSLAGGGSNTEAFF. The CDR3 region has the DNA TGTGCCAGCAGCTTAGCGGGAGGGGGCAGCAACACTGAAGCTTTCTTT. The whole variable domain, filled in from reference TRBV7-2 and TRBJ1-1, reads GAGVSQSPSNKVTEKGKDVELRCDPISGHTALYWYRQSLGQGLEFLIYFQGNSAPDKSGLPSDRFSAERTGGSVSTLTIQRTQQEDSAVYLCASSLAGGGSNTEAFFGQGTRLTVV.

This chain joins TRBV5-1 and TRBJ2-1; 8 positions agree with TRBD1. This CDR3 contains 16 residues. The germline CDR1 and CDR2 sequences are SGHRS and YFSETQ. V dropped 5 bases and J dropped 6; count of bases not matched to a gene: 13. In DNA, the CDR3 is TGCGCCAGCAGTCCTGAGGGACAGGACTCAGGCAATGAGCAGTTCTTC. Residues: CASSPEGQDSGNEQFF. The variable domain in full, with the rest retrieved from reference TRBV5-1 and TRBJ2-1, is KAGVTQTPRYLIKTRGQQVTLSCSPISGHRSVSWYQQTPGQGLQFLFEYFSETQRNKGNFPGRFSGRQFSNSRSEMNVSTLELGDSALYLCASSPEGQDSGNEQFFGPGTRLTVL.

This clonotype was found a few times. The chain employs TRBV12-5 and TRBJ2-7; the D call may be TRBD1 or TRBD2 (5 bases each). Per the germline V gene, CDR1 is LGHNT and CDR2 is FRNRAP. The V end was cut by 3 bases, the J end by 4 bases, with 13 bases between. The CDR3 contains 14 residues. Written as DNA, the CDR3 is TGTGCTAGTGGTTTAGGGGACCTTCCTTACGAGCAGTACTTC. As protein: CASGLGDLPYEQYF.

V usage is TRBV6-1 and J usage is TRBJ1-1; no reliable D call. This CDR3 comprises 14 residues. Germline CDR1 and CDR2: MNHNS and SASEGT. V lost 5 bases and J lost 5, with 15 bases in between. CDR3 nucleotide sequence: TGTGCCAGCAGTCACAGAGGCACGGGGACTGAAGCTTTCTTT. Encoded protein: CASSHRGTGTEAFF.

There are a few counts of this clonotype. This chain connects TRBV27 to TRBJ2-3; 9 bases agree with TRBD2. This CDR3 is 17 amino acids long. The junction had 14 bases not matched to a gene; V was cut back by 5 bases and J by 5 bases. Per the germline V gene, CDR1 is MNHEY and CDR2 is SMNVEV (reference sequence). The CDR3 reads CASSHSWASGAGDTQYF. The DNA for the CDR3 is TGTGCCAGCAGTCACTCGTGGGCTAGCGGGGCTGGAGATACGCAGTATTTT.

This clonotype has only a few counts. The chain combines TRBV7-9 with TRBJ2-7; D uncertain. This CDR3 has 12 residues. V shed 4 bases and J shed 6 bases, with 10 bases lying between them. CDR1 is SEHNR, CDR2 FQNEAQ, per germline (reference sequence). As DNA, the CDR3 is TGTGCCAGCAGCTATGACCTTTTCGAGCAGTACTTC. Amino acid sequence: CASSYDLFEQYF.

This clonotype was detected only a few times. This sequence joins TRBV18 and TRBJ1-1, with D perhaps TRBD1 (5 bases). This CDR3 has 16 amino acids. Trimming pared 5 bases from V and 7 bases from J, leaving 23 bases between. Germline loops: CDR1 KGHSH, CDR2 LQKENI. The CDR3 loop is CASSLFPGARKDEAFF. CDR3 DNA: TGTGCCAGCTCATTATTTCCCGGGGCACGTAAGGATGAAGCTTTCTTT.

This clonotype was picked up a small number of times. The chain carries TRBV4-2 and TRBJ1-2; weak D call: TRBD1 (6 bases). The germline gives CDR1 LGHNA, CDR2 YNFKEQ. The length of the CDR3 is 17 residues. Trimming pared 3 bases from V and 0 bases from J, leaving 17 bases between. The CDR3, as DNA: TGTGCCAGCAGCCATCGTTCAGGGGAACAGTCTAACTATGGCTACACCTTC. Its translation is CASSHRSGEQSNYGYTF.

The chain joins TRBV11-2 to TRBJ2-5; 8 positions match TRBD1. The CDR3 has 12 amino acids. Germline V lookup: CDR1 SGHAT, CDR2 FQNNGV. With V trimmed by 6 bases and J by 6 bases, 3 bases remained unmatched. CDR3 nucleotide sequence: TGTGCCAGCAGTTTCAGGGGGCAGACCCAGTACTTC. This translates into CASSFRGQTQYF.

This chain uses TRBV10-3 with TRBJ1-2; 8 bases line up with TRBD1. CDR1 and CDR2 (germline): ENHRY, SYGVKD. V shed 3 bases, J shed 4 bases, and the junction held 7 bases outside the gene matches. The CDR3 covers 15 residues. CDR3 sequence (DNA): TGTGCCATCAGTGACTCGGGACAGGTCGGCTATGGCTACACCTTC. Its protein is CAISDSGQVGYGYTF.

The V and J genes are TRBV28 and TRBJ1-4; 9 positions match TRBD1. CDR3 size: 17 residues. J was trimmed by 6 bases and V by 4 bases; bases with no gene match: 12. Germline V lookup: CDR1 MDHEN, CDR2 SYDVKM. The CDR3 protein is CASSSSRDRERDEKLFF. The DNA of the CDR3 is TGTGCCAGCAGTTCGTCCCGGGACAGGGAACGGGATGAAAAACTGTTTTTT.

This clonotype has more than one count but fewer than ten. V gene TRBV7-2 combines with J gene TRBJ1-2; D is possibly TRBD1 (6 bases). V lost 0 bases and J 5 bases, leaving 19 bases between the germline ends. The CDR3 is 17 amino acids. CDR1 is SGHTA and CDR2 is FQGNSA in the germline V gene. CDR3 DNA sequence: TGTGCCAGCAGCTTAGCGCGTTTTAGGACAGATCCATATGGCTACACCTTC. The encoded protein is CASSLARFRTDPYGYTF.

This clonotype was found a few times. The chain carries TRBV20-1 and TRBJ1-1; TRBD1 aligns across 7 bases. The CDR3 sequence is 13 residues long. Germline CDR1 and CDR2: DFQATT and SNEGSKA (reference sequence). V gave up 6 bases and J gave up 6 bases; unmatched junction bases: 10. The CDR3 region has the DNA TGCAGTGCCGACAGGGCCCTTCAGGCTGAAGCTTTCTTT. Translated, it gives CSADRALQAEAFF.

V and J are TRBV5-5 and TRBJ1-1, with 7 positions matching TRBD1. The V gene's germline CDR1 is SGHKS and CDR2 YYEKEE (reference sequence). The CDR3 is 15 amino acids. The V and J ends lost 0 bases and 6 bases, in that order; junction bases with no gene match: 8. The CDR3 bases are TGTGCCAGCAGCTTGGGACCTGCCAGGGGGTCTGAAGCTTTCTTT. It translates to CASSLGPARGSEAFF.

The chain carries TRBV4-1 and TRBJ1-4; D not resolved. V was clipped by 1 base and J by 4 bases, with 4 bases between them. The CDR3 runs to 13 residues. The germline V gene encodes CDR1 MGHRA and CDR2 YSYEKL. The DNA of the CDR3 is TGCGCCAGCAGCCAAGCGATTAATGAAAAACTGTTTTTT. It encodes CASSQAINEKLFF.

This clonotype appeared a few times. The rearrangement joins TRBV7-2 to TRBJ2-1; the D gene is possibly TRBD2 (5 bases). V lost 5 bases and J lost 2, with 13 bases in between. The CDR3 is made up of 15 amino acids. CDR1 SGHTA and CDR2 FQGNSA come from the germline V gene. The CDR3 bases are TGTGCCAGCAGCCCCGACGTCGGGACCTACAATGAGCAGTTCTTC. It specifies CASSPDVGTYNEQFF.

In this sample, this clonotype turned up a few times. The chain has TRBV27 and TRBJ1-5, with a tentative D call TRBD1 (6 bases). V was shortened by 4 bases and J by 3 bases, with 7 bases between the two germline ends. The CDR3 runs 13 residues. Germline V gene sequence: CDR1 MNHEY, CDR2 SMNVEV (reference sequence). The CDR3 DNA is TGTGCCAGCAGTTGGACAGCCAATCAGCCCCAGCATTTT. Amino acid sequence: CASSWTANQPQHF.

The chain is built from TRBV25-1 and TRBJ1-1; tentatively, D is TRBD1 (5 bases). CDR1 is MGHDK and CDR2 is SYGVNS in the germline V gene. The CDR3 contains 13 residues. Trimming took 8 bases from V and 1 from J, leaving 11 bases between them. The CDR3 region is CASRGRGNTEAFF. In DNA form, the CDR3 reads TGTGCCAGCCGGGGACGGGGGAACACTGAAGCTTTCTTT.

The chain recombines TRBV7-7 with TRBJ1-2; no definite D call. The CDR3 covers 14 residues. Germline lookup yields CDR1 SSHAT and CDR2 FNYEAQ (reference sequence). CDR3 nucleotides: TGTGCTAGTAGCCCCTTGTACCCCCCTAATGGCTACACCTTC. Amino acids: CASSPLYPPNGYTF.

The chain employs TRBV4-2 and TRBJ2-1; D perhaps matches TRBD2 (6 bases). TRBJ2-7 explains the end of the DNA better; the J call may be wrong. CDR3 length: 17 amino acids. Germline lookup yields CDR1 LGHNA and CDR2 YNFKEQ. Here the CDR3 reads CASSQEGGGNSYNEQYF. The CDR3 bases are TGTGCCAGCAGCCAAGAAGGAGGCGGGAACTCCTACAATGAGCAGTACTTC.

The genes are TRBV6-1 and TRBJ1-5; 8 bases agree with TRBD1. The CDR3 is 17 residues long. Losses at the gene ends were 3 bases for V and 0 bases for J; bases not matched to a gene: 7. Germline CDR1 MNHNS, CDR2 SASEGT. CDR3 in amino acids: CASSDPRTGTSNQPQHF. Written as DNA, the CDR3 is TGTGCCAGCAGTGACCCTCGGACAGGGACTAGCAATCAGCCCCAGCATTTT.

This clonotype was observed once. This sequence may be a read error, since a much larger clone differs from it by one base. The J gene is TRBJ1-5, the V gene TRBV7-2; D not resolved. The V gene's germline CDR1 is SGHTA and CDR2 FQGNSA. V was cut by 8 bases and J by 7 bases, with 21 bases left in between. The CDR3 is made up of 15 amino acids. The CDR3 sequence is CASGHDASSRQPQHF. DNA for the CDR3: TGTGCCAGCGGCCACGACGCCTCCTCGCGCCAGCCCCAGCATTTT.

The chain employs TRBV20-1 and TRBJ2-1; 10 bases match TRBD2. The CDR3 is made up of 15 amino acids. Germline CDR1 and CDR2: DFQATT and SNEGSKA (reference sequence). Trimming cost V 3 bases and J 8 bases; bases outside gene matches: 10. DNA for the CDR3: TGCAGTGCTAGTTATGCAGCGGGGGGGCGCGATGAGCAGTTCTTC. Translated: CSASYAAGGRDEQFF.

The V and J genes are TRBV7-2 and TRBJ2-1; D remains ambiguous. Germline loops: CDR1 SGHTA, CDR2 FQGNSA. The CDR3 covers 12 residues. Trimming removed 5 bases at V and 10 bases at J, with 12 bases between. CDR3 region: CASSLPLMEQFF. The CDR3 nucleotides read TGTGCCAGCAGCCTACCCCTAATGGAGCAGTTCTTC.